The entry that follows covers one TCR beta chain sequence. No cognate antigen has been identified for it. No much larger clone exists at a distance of one base, and base qualities are not known. Including the terminal cysteine and phenylalanine, the CDR3 comprises 16 residues. Only the CDR3 region is kept as DNA, spanning 48 bases read in frame from base 1. CDR1 and CDR2 were assigned from the germline V gene as SGHRS and YFSETQ. Germline trimming: 4 bases from V, 1 base from J; junction bases outside gene matches: 7. Every sample was amplified as two independent genomic DNA replicates, using approximately 550 ng for blood and approximately 1.4 ug for tumor or normal breast. TCRB sequencing of genomic DNA was carried out with the ImmunoSeq Intro kit according to the manufacturer's instructions. For absolute quantification, the approximately 30-cycle multiplex PCR included proprietary primers along with spike-in control sequences. Single-end 150-bp reads were used to sequence an 87-bp fragment spanning the CDR3 plus the flanking V and J genes. Each lane of an Illumina MiSeq using version 3.0 chemistry carried seven multiplexed samples, with two replicates per sample. The authors' analysis ran thus. Raw data were processed by the vendor's proprietary pipeline, with both replicates merged into one result per sample. Productive rearrangements sharing the V-gene family, CDR3 amino acid sequence and J-gene segment were defined as clonotypes. Clonality was computed as 1 minus the normalized Shannon entropy (Pielou evenness) of TCRB abundances. T cell density was estimated by dividing total templates by the number of input cells inferred from the DNA input amount. Recon, run with its default parameters, was used to estimate overall repertoire diversity and clonality. A clonotype counted as tumor-enriched if its abundance in tumor exceeded 0.1% and was at least 32-fold higher than its abundance in normal breast. TCRdb took over this immuneACCESS table, retaining in-frame rearrangements with V and J assigned. Such tables are incomplete; in checked studies, under half of the missing clones stem from an unresolved V gene, and the remainder is unexplained. V and J calls plus clone size are reproduced from that table; the DNA served to infer D and trimming. The sample yields some 72,000 clones; 79% were counted once. The ten largest account for more than 3% of the sample.

The data stem from a study of early stage breast cancer tumors (dated by TCRdb to about 2017). Turning to the overall study: Of the roughly 15 invasive breast tumors, roughly eleven were found to be estrogen receptor-positive, progesterone receptor-positive and HER2-negative. About 65% of the 12 ER+/PR+/HER2- tumors were invasive ductal carcinomas, while the other four were invasive lobular carcinomas. The average read coverage per sample was roughly 10-fold. The samples as a whole yielded some 2,500,000 detected templates, corresponding to roughly 1.1 million unique clonotypes.

The study profiled bulk TCR beta-chain repertoires in matched peripheral blood, tumor and adjacent normal breast tissue taken from approximately 15 patients with early-stage breast cancer. Before surgery, roughly 4.5-10 mL of whole blood was collected into EDTA tubes and then processed within 2 hours. Peripheral blood mononuclear cells were isolated by Ficoll-Paque centrifugation in SepMate-50 tubes. For storage in liquid nitrogen, PBMCs were cryopreserved as aliquots of about 2 to 4.5 million cells in approximately 90% FBS with 10% DMSO. The Qiagen AllPrep DNA/RNA Mini kit was used to extract genomic DNA. The paper as a whole reports these results and caveats: The small cohort size prevented analysis by tumor subtype. Enriched TCRB sequences shared across patients were found to be mostly commonly generated sequences that were unlikely to play an important role in the tumor microenvironment. Repertoires from blood and normal breast were more alike than repertoires from blood and tumor, and in about 85% of the 16 patients, comparing each tissue with blood separated tumor from normal. Chain pairing and functional markers such as CD4, CD8 and FOXP3 were not captured by bulk genomic DNA sequencing of unsorted cells. Compared with adjacent normal breast tissue, tumors had about 2.5-fold higher T cell density and higher clonality.

The clonotype comes from a person between 55 and 70 years old with breast cancer. The source material was blood. The V gene is TRBV5-1 and the J gene is TRBJ2-3; 9 central bases correspond to TRBD2. The nucleotide sequence reads as follows: TGCGCCAGCAGCCCCGGGGCTAGCGGGGGCACAGATACGCAGTATTTT. Translation gives CASSPGASGGTDTQYF.